This T cell receptor (beta chain) was recorded in a study of molecular identifiers for immune sequencing clone quantification. General observations from the study: In a background of around 970,000 naive cells, spiked Jurkat TCR RNA from one cell was reportedly detectable.

In TCRdb, the PCR reads were re-called with MiXCR into one record per CDR3 protein. This table holds approximately 550,000 distinct CDR3 sequences, 20% to 25% found once. This clonotype has ten or more counts. Antigen unknown. Germline lookup yields CDR1 LGHNA and CDR2 YSLEER. CDR3 length equals 17 residues. Losses at the gene ends were 3 bases for V and 5 bases for J; bases not matched to a gene: 16. Sequenced material: naive CD8+ T cells from blood, with Jurkat cell RNA spiked in. Sample subset: FACS-sorted CD8+CD4-CCR7+CD45RA+ naive T cells. This TCR was sampled from a human donor in good health. Some libraries in this study had Jurkat cell RNA spiked in. J is TRBJ2-7 and V is TRBV4-3; 7 bases line up with TRBD2. The CDR3 protein is CASSHGVASGGENEQYF. DNA for the CDR3: TGCGCCAGCAGCCATGGGGTGGCTAGCGGAGGGGAAAACGAGCAGTACTTC.